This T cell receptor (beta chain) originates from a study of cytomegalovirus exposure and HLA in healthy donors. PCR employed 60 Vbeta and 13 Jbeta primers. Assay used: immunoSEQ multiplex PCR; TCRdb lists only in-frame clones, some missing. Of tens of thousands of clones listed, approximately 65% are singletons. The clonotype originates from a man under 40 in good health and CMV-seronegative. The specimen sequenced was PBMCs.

Here the CDR3 DNA reads TGTGCCAGCAGCCTAAAGACAGCTAACTATGGCTACACCTTC. Amino acid sequence: CASSLKTANYGYTF. The chain recombines TRBV9 with TRBJ1-2, with a possible D match to TRBD1 (5 bases). V shed 4 bases and J shed 0 bases, with 10 bases lying between them. The CDR3 loop spans 14 amino acids. Germline CDR1 and CDR2: SGDLS and YYNGEE.